The TCR beta chain described here comes from a study of blood T cell repertoires in COVID-19. About the research overall: Sources were T cells, B-cell-depleted T cells, or PBMCs; the material itself was cDNA or gDNA.

The germline V gene has CDR1 SGHNT and CDR2 YYREEE (reference sequence). The V and J ends lost 3 bases and 0 bases respectively, with 9 bases between them. The CDR3 is 14 residues long. Original handling: The authors estimated nucleated cell counts from reference gene primer amplification. The data were produced by immunoSEQ multiplex PCR, yet TCRdb's version contains in-frame clones alone and is incomplete. V and J calls and clone size are given by that table; D and trimming were obtained from the DNA. The repertoire holds 56,000 or so clones, with around 84% as singletons. This clonotype was sampled from a man between 50 and 59 years old with acute or convalescent COVID-19. The chain recombines TRBV5-4 with TRBJ1-1; D possibly corresponds to TRBD1 (5 bases). Sample: peripheral blood. CDR3 sequence: CASSWRDLNTEAFF. The CDR3 DNA reads TGTGCCAGCAGCTGGAGGGACTTGAACACTGAAGCTTTCTTT.